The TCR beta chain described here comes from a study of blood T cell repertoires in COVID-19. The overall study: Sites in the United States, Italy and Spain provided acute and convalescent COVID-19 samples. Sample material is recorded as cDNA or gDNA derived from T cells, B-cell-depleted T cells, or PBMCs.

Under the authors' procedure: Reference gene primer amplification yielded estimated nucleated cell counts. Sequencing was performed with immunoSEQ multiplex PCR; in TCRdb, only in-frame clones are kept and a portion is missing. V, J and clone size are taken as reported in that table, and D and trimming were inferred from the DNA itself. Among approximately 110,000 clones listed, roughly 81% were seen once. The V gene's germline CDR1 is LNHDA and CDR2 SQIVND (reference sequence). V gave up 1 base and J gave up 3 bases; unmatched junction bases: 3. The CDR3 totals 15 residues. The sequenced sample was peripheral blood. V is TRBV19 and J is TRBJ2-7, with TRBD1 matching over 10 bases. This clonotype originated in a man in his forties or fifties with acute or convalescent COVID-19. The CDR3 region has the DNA TGTGCCAGTAGTATAGTAGGGACAGGGGTCTACGAGCAGTACTTC. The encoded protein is CASSIVGTGVYEQYF.